This paragraph covers one TCR beta chain sequence. Its antigen remains unknown. This entry comes from a study of cytotoxic CD8 clonotypes in ibrutinib-treated CLL. Study-wide context: After median approximately 6 years, roughly 15 stayed in remission, around twelve progressed; responses approximately 24 partial, 2 complete.

Clones were read by immunoSEQ multiplex PCR, and TCRdb kept only the in-frame ones, dropping some. The table lists roughly 97,000 clones, almost 80% of them singletons. The ends were cut back, 2 bases at V and 11 bases at J, with 13 bases in the middle. This CDR3 has 13 residues. Germline CDR1 and CDR2: WNHNN and SYGVQD (reference sequence). The study, taken as a whole, reports: Few clonotypes were public, and these shrank or held steady under treatment.

The rearrangement uses TRBV10-1 and TRBJ1-5, with no clear D. This specimen consisted of PBMCs, obtained after 12 months of ibrutinib treatment. The sequence was obtained from a human donor with chronic lymphocytic leukemia. The CDR3 DNA reads as TGCGCCAGCAGTGAGGGGGAGGTAGGAACCCAGCATTTT. Translated: CASSEGEVGTQHF.